The T cell receptor beta chain under discussion was sequenced for a study of T-cell reconstitution after alpha-beta-depleted transplantation in children listed by TCRdb under 2016. In terms of the full investigation: Using TCR repertoire profiling, the study followed T-cell immune reconstitution in a quantitative way in children after TCRalphabeta/CD19-depleted allogeneic hematopoietic cell transplantation. Broader findings and caveats from the paper: About two months after transplant, the apparently early recovery of alphabetaT-cell counts reportedly depended on just several hundred clones that had expanded rapidly and came from non-depleted graft cells. The frequencies of hyperexpanded clones fell over the following months, and after one year, T-cell counts and TCRbeta diversity were mostly attributed to newly produced T cells. In some patients, the high TCRbeta diversity seen at day 60 was put down to recipient T cells and intrathymic progenitors that had survived conditioning.

To prepare the library, PCR was applied. Sequencing took place on an Illumina HiSeq 2500. TCR libraries were prepared with molecular barcoding, using unique molecular identifiers to normalize TCRbeta repertoire quantification. TCRdb reran the public reads through fastp at Q25 and MiXCR, keeping productive beta chains. All rows with the same CDR3 protein become a single entry with the most common DNA and genes. Across this sample there are just over 950,000 distinct CDR3 sequences, with about 29% seen only once. The ten biggest clones cover 25% to 35% of the sample. As concerns this clonotype: Its cognate antigen has yet to be identified. Base qualities are not recorded, but no much larger clone differs from it by a single base.

This specimen's treatment or condition label, interpreted: allogeneic hematopoietic cell transplantation with graft depleted of TCRalphabeta T cells and CD19 B cells. The transplant recipients were children given TCRalphabeta/CD19-depleted allogeneic hematopoietic cell grafts. Germline trimming: 8 bases from V, 6 bases from J; junction bases outside gene matches: 3. From its cysteine to its phenylalanine, the CDR3 spans 13 amino acids. CDR3 DNA is the only sequence kept; it has 39 bases, read in frame from the first base. The chain joins TRBV12-3 or TRBV12-4 to TRBJ2-1; the junction holds 11 bases that match TRBD1. Material: PBMCs, mostly from graft donor cells, obtained 360 days after TCRalphabeta/CD19-depleted stem cell transplant. The clonotype originates from a boy in the first two years of life who had a stem cell transplant for SCID, so the T cells may come from the graft donor. The CDR3 region reads CASRDRGFNEQFF. At the DNA level, the sequence is TGTGCCAGCCGGGACAGGGGGTTCAATGAGCAGTTCTTC.